The rows below give T cell receptor beta chains drawn from one sample of a study of CD8+CD57+ T cells in acquired aplastic anemia. TCRdb itself ran the reads through MiXCR, one entry per CDR3 protein. Of approximately 98,000 distinct CDR3 sequences in the sample, roughly 70% were seen once. The sample taken for sequencing was sorted CD4+, CD8+, or CD8+CD57+ T cells (not recorded which) from PBMCs. The source of these receptors is a human donor with aplastic anemia. CDR3s include the opening cysteine and the closing phenylalanine or tryptophan. D genes are given only for firm matches. Not all rows give a size; the values are once, few, many and, for expanded clones, a class.

size,V,J,length,D,CDR3,DNA
-,TRBV15,TRBJ2-5,14,TRBD1,CATSRAGGRETQYF,TGTGCCACCAGCAGAGCAGGGGGTCGGGAGACCCAGTACTTC
-,TRBV15,TRBJ2-1,14,-,CATSRGTAYNEQFF,TGTGCCACCAGCAGAGGGACAGCTTACAATGAGCAGTTCTTC
-,TRBV9,TRBJ1-4,14,-,CASSPGGPNEKLFF,TGTGCCAGCAGTCCTGGGGGCCCTAATGAAAAACTGTTTTTT
few,TRBV20-1,TRBJ2-5,11,-,CSARQLETQYF,TGCAGTGCTAGACAGCTCGAGACCCAGTACTTC
many,TRBV7-3,TRBJ2-1,18,TRBD1,CASSLTVWRDRGINEQFF,TGTGCCAGCAGCTTAACGGTCTGGCGGGACAGGGGTATCAATGAGCAGTTCTTC
-,TRBV24-1,TRBJ2-5,15,TRBD2,CATSDPSGNGETQYF,TGTGCCACCAGTGATCCTAGCGGGAACGGTGAGACCCAGTACTTC
-,TRBV2,TRBJ2-1,12,TRBD1,CASSTGQPEQFF,TGTGCCAGCAGTACGGGACAGCCTGAGCAGTTCTTC
-,TRBV10-3,TRBJ2-2,15,TRBD1,CAIRGQGRATGELFF,TGTGCCATCAGGGGACAGGGAAGAGCTACCGGGGAGCTGTTTTTT
-,TRBV20-1,TRBJ2-7,14,TRBD2,CSADGLAGLYEQYF,TGCAGTGCTGATGGGTTAGCGGGGCTCTACGAGCAGTACTTC
few,TRBV2,TRBJ1-1,14,-,CASSKTGIGTEAFF,TGTGCCAGCAGTAAGACTGGCATTGGTACTGAAGCTTTCTTT
-,TRBV9,TRBJ2-7,12,TRBD1,CATSGPGGKQYF,TGTGCCACCAGTGGTCCAGGGGGAAAGCAGTACTTC
-,TRBV7-6,TRBJ2-7,14,-,CASSLGDGDYEQYF,TGTGCCAGCAGCTTAGGAGACGGGGACTACGAGCAGTACTTC
-,TRBV7-2,TRBJ1-2,12,-,CASSWKQEGYTF,TGTGCCAGCAGCTGGAAACAAGAGGGCTACACCTTC
-,TRBV2,TRBJ1-2,14,-,CASTMVTANYGYTF,TGTGCCAGCACGATGGTGACAGCAAACTATGGCTACACCTTC
-,TRBV6-4,TRBJ2-2,14,-,CASSDRWDTGELFF,TGTGCCAGCAGTGACAGGTGGGACACCGGGGAGCTGTTTTTT
-,TRBV20-1,TRBJ1-5,13,-,CSASVQGESPQHF,TGCAGTGCTTCCGTGCAGGGCGAATCGCCCCAGCATTTT
-,TRBV7-9,TRBJ2-1,13,-,CASSQDHGREQFF,TGTGCCAGCAGCCAAGATCATGGTAGAGAGCAGTTCTTC
-,TRBV15,TRBJ1-4,13,-,CATRAATNEKLFF,TGTGCCACCAGGGCCGCAACTAATGAAAAACTGTTTTTT
-,TRBV9,TRBJ2-7,16,-,CASSPTAGSIPGEQYF,TGTGCCAGCAGCCCCACGGCAGGGAGTATCCCTGGCGAGCAGTACTTC
-,TRBV11-2,TRBJ2-4,14,TRBD2,CASEAGGPGNIQYF,TGTGCCAGCGAGGCGGGGGGTCCTGGGAACATTCAGTACTTC
-,TRBV4-2,TRBJ1-2,17,-,CASSQDRRRPENYGYTF,TGTGCCAGCAGCCAAGATCGGCGCAGGCCGGAGAACTATGGCTACACCTTC
once,TRBV10-2,TRBJ1-5,16,-,CASSESVGHRNQPQHF,TGCGCCAGCAGTGAGTCAGTGGGACATCGCAATCAGCCCCAGCATTTT
-,TRBV4-2,TRBJ2-7,15,-,CASSQEEGDSYEQYF,TGTGCCAGCAGCCAAGAAGAGGGCGACTCCTACGAGCAGTACTTC
few,TRBV20-1,TRBJ1-2,13,-,CSAEQRTNYGYTF,TGCAGTGCAGAGCAGAGAACTAACTATGGCTACACCTTC
few,TRBV10-3,TRBJ1-1,12,-,CAISALGTEAFF,TGTGCCATCAGCGCCCTTGGGACTGAAGCTTTCTTT
-,TRBV4-3,TRBJ2-5,15,-,CASSQEHLVRETQYF,TGCGCCAGCAGCCAAGAACACCTAGTTAGAGAGACCCAGTACTTC
-,TRBV2,TRBJ2-5,13,-,CASSGNRQETQYF,TGTGCCAGCAGTGGAAATAGACAAGAGACCCAGTACTTC
-,TRBV19,TRBJ2-5,17,TRBD1,CASSILQQGQGMETQYF,TGTGCCAGTAGTATCCTTCAGCAAGGACAGGGGATGGAGACCCAGTACTTC
once,TRBV10-3,TRBJ1-2,13,-,CAIFIPHRAGYTF,TGTGCCATCTTCATCCCGCACAGGGCCGGCTACACCTTC
-,TRBV9,TRBJ2-3,16,-,CASSVNQGWVTDTQYF,TGTGCCAGCAGCGTAAATCAGGGGTGGGTCACAGATACGCAGTATTTT
-,TRBV19,TRBJ2-1,16,TRBD2,CASSSLRGASGNEQFF,TGTGCCAGTAGTTCCCTAAGGGGGGCTAGCGGGAATGAGCAGTTCTTC
many,TRBV6-5,TRBJ2-1,17,-,CASSYSATSGIYNEQFF,TGTGCCAGCAGTTACTCCGCCACTAGTGGGATCTACAATGAGCAGTTCTTC
many,TRBV5-1,TRBJ2-7,15,-,CASSFRRGSTYEQYF,TGCGCCAGCAGCTTTCGTCGGGGGAGTACCTACGAGCAGTACTTC
-,TRBV19,TRBJ2-7,13,TRBD1,CASRQQGSHEQYF,TGTGCCAGTAGACAACAGGGGTCCCACGAGCAGTACTTC
-,TRBV10-3,TRBJ2-6,16,-,CAIKAGILSGANVLTF,TGTGCCATCAAAGCAGGCATCCTCTCTGGGGCCAACGTCCTGACTTTC
few,TRBV7-6,TRBJ1-5,13,-,CASSLDGGQPQHF,TGTGCCAGCAGCTTGGACGGTGGGCAGCCCCAGCATTTT
few,TRBV11-1,TRBJ2-3,17,TRBD2,CASSLGWLAGGPDTQYF,TGTGCCAGCAGCTTAGGTTGGCTAGCGGGAGGGCCCGATACGCAGTATTTT
few,TRBV7-9,TRBJ1-2,14,-,CASSLTGGNYGYTF,TGTGCCAGCAGTCTAACCGGGGGGAACTATGGCTACACCTTC
-,TRBV9,TRBJ2-1,17,-,CASSVATRTESYNEQFF,TGTGCCAGCAGCGTAGCTACGAGGACAGAGTCCTACAATGAGCAGTTCTTC
-,TRBV2,TRBJ2-7,16,-,CASQGRGSVLSYEQYF,TGTGCCAGCCAGGGGCGGGGGTCGGTCCTATCCTACGAGCAGTACTTC
-,TRBV11-2,TRBJ2-7,17,TRBD2,CASSLRLAGGVRNEQYF,TGTGCCAGCAGCTTGAGACTAGCGGGAGGGGTTCGCAACGAGCAGTACTTC
few,TRBV19,TRBJ2-7,14,TRBD1,CASSTSTGTYEQYF,TGTGCCAGTAGTACATCGACAGGGACCTACGAGCAGTACTTC
-,TRBV7-3,TRBJ2-1,14,TRBD2,CASSSGLAVDEQFF,TGTGCCAGCAGCTCAGGACTAGCGGTGGATGAGCAGTTCTTC
-,TRBV12-3/TRBV12-4,TRBJ2-1,17,TRBD1,CASSLGKDRGPYNEQFF,TGTGCCAGCAGTTTGGGCAAAGACAGGGGGCCCTACAATGAGCAGTTCTTC
once,TRBV20-1,TRBJ2-3,13,TRBD2,CSAKLAGTDTQYF,TGCAGTGCAAAACTAGCGGGGACAGATACGCAGTATTTT
-,TRBV24-1,TRBJ2-3,15,TRBD2,CATSFSGDTTDTQYF,TGTGCCACCAGCTTTAGCGGGGACACCACAGATACGCAGTATTTT
-,TRBV24-1,TRBJ2-1,15,-,CATRGGSGELNEQFF,TGTGCCACTAGGGGGGGCTCGGGAGAGCTTAATGAGCAGTTCTTC